The sequence of this T cell receptor beta chain was determined in a study of blood T cell repertoires in COVID-19. Whole-study context: Acute and convalescent COVID-19 samples came from the United States, Italy and Spain. In each case, the material was cDNA or gDNA derived from T cells, B-cell-depleted T cells, or PBMCs.

TCRdb keeps only in-frame clones here, not all; method: immunoSEQ multiplex PCR. The sample has 60,000 to 70,000 clones; approximately 85% are singletons. The germline V gene encodes CDR1 MNHEY and CDR2 SVGEGT. V was trimmed by 5 bases and J by 1 base, leaving 14 bases between them. The CDR3 runs 15 residues. Sequenced input: peripheral blood. The chain combines TRBV6-2 or TRBV6-3 with TRBJ1-1; D gene ambiguous. This TCR derives from a man older than 75 with acute or convalescent COVID-19. CDR3 in DNA: TGTGCCAGCAGTCATCCACTAGGAGGGAACACTGAAGCTTTCTTT. It specifies CASSHPLGGNTEAFF.